A selection of T cell receptor beta chains follows, all from one sample in a study of radiation and T cells in renal cell carcinoma. Here immunoSEQ multiplex PCR was the method, and the copy in TCRdb shows in-frame clones only, minus some. The sample has 40,000 to 45,000 clones, about 82% seen once; the top ten hold 27%. The sample consisted of blood, taken from a patient whose treatment included radiotherapy and nephrectomy. The receptors were gathered from a woman in her 70s with renal cell carcinoma. Both conserved end residues are part of each CDR3. D genes are given only for firm matches. Not all rows give a size; the values are once, few, many and, for expanded clones, a class.

abundance,j_gene,v_gene,d_gene,CDR3nt,CDR3aa
NA,TRBJ2-1,TRBV10-3,TRBD2,TGTGCCATCAGTGAGGGGACTACCGGGAATGAGCAGTTCTTC,CAISEGTTGNEQFF
NA,TRBJ2-1,TRBV7-2,NA,TGTGCCAGCAGTTCGGGACCGTTAACGGAGCAGTTCTTC,CASSSGPLTEQFF
few,TRBJ1-1,TRBV30,TRBD1,TGTGCCTGGGGACAGGGGGGTACTGAAGCTTTCTTT,CAWGQGGTEAFF
few,TRBJ1-1,TRBV7-9,NA,TGTGCCAGCAGCTTCTCGACAGATAACACTGAAGCTTTCTTT,CASSFSTDNTEAFF
NA,TRBJ2-1,TRBV7-9,NA,TGTGCCAGCAGCTTAAGGTCTTACCACAATGAGCAGTTCTTC,CASSLRSYHNEQFF
NA,TRBJ1-3,TRBV11-2,NA,TGTGCCAGCAGTAGGCATTCCGGGACCTCACTTTCTGGAAACACCATATATTTT,CASSRHSGTSLSGNTIYF
NA,TRBJ2-5,TRBV6-1,NA,TGTGCCAGCAGTGAATGGGGTGGAGGGCACGCGGAGACCCAGTACTTC,CASSEWGGGHAETQYF
NA,TRBJ2-3,TRBV2,TRBD2,TGTGCCAGTAGCGGGGGGCCCACAGATACGCAGTATTTT,CASSGGPTDTQYF
NA,TRBJ2-3,TRBV18,NA,TGTGCCAGCTCCCGGTCGGGACTTTCCACAGATACGCAGTATTTT,CASSRSGLSTDTQYF
few,TRBJ2-5,TRBV9,TRBD2,TGTGCCAGCAGCACCTCGACTAGCGGGGGTTCGACCCAGTACTTC,CASSTSTSGGSTQYF
NA,TRBJ1-2,TRBV6-6,NA,TGTGCCTGCAGATTGGTCTCTAACTATGGCTACACCTTC,CACRLVSNYGYTF
NA,TRBJ2-2,TRBV5-1,TRBD1,TGCGCCAGCAGCCCGGGACAGGGGGGGATCACCGGGGAGCTGTTTTTT,CASSPGQGGITGELFF
NA,TRBJ2-2,TRBV4-2,TRBD2,TGTGCCAGCAGCCACGTACCGGGACTAGCAGATACGAACACCGGGGAGCTGTTTTTT,CASSHVPGLADTNTGELFF
NA,TRBJ2-1,TRBV25-1,NA,TGTGCCAGCAGTGACGGAGGGGCCTACAATGAGCAGTTCTTC,CASSDGGAYNEQFF
once,TRBJ2-7,TRBV7-2,NA,TGTGCCAGCAGCAAGACCGGGACCCCGTCCTACGAGCAGTACTTC,CASSKTGTPSYEQYF
NA,TRBJ2-5,TRBV7-9,NA,TGTGCCAGCAGCGCCCTCGGACCCCCGAACCCAGAGACCCAGTACTTC,CASSALGPPNPETQYF
NA,TRBJ1-1,TRBV9,NA,TGTGCCAGCAGCGTAGGCGACAACACTGAAGCTTTCTTT,CASSVGDNTEAFF
NA,TRBJ1-3,TRBV2,NA,TGTGCCAGCAGTGAAGGAGAAGGAAACACCATATATTTT,CASSEGEGNTIYF
NA,TRBJ2-5,TRBV18,TRBD1,TGTGCCAGCTCATCGGGACAGCAAGAGACCCAGTACTTC,CASSSGQQETQYF
NA,TRBJ1-1,TRBV14,NA,TGTGCCAGCAGCCAAGTGTCAGGTCCTGAAGCTTTCTTT,CASSQVSGPEAFF
NA,TRBJ2-3,TRBV11-3,NA,TGTGCCAGCAGCTCGGGGTTTAGCACAGATACGCAGTATTTT,CASSSGFSTDTQYF
few,TRBJ1-5,TRBV6-5,NA,TGTGCCAGCAGTTTACAGATGGATGCATGGCCCCAGCATTTT,CASSLQMDAWPQHF
NA,TRBJ1-2,TRBV30,TRBD1,TGTGCCTGGACCTCCGGGACAGGGGGCTTTGGCTACACCTTC,CAWTSGTGGFGYTF
NA,TRBJ1-3,TRBV28,NA,TGTGCCAGCAGTTTAGGGACACCAGCCATATATTTT,CASSLGTPAIYF
NA,TRBJ2-7,TRBV7-2,TRBD2,TGTGCCAGCAGCTTAGGTGGACTAGGGGCCTACGAGCAGTACTTC,CASSLGGLGAYEQYF
NA,TRBJ1-1,TRBV6-5,NA,TGTGCCAGCAGTTACTTAGACTTCTTAGGGAGCCCTGAAGCTTTCTTT,CASSYLDFLGSPEAFF
NA,TRBJ2-1,TRBV7-9,TRBD1,TGTGCCAGCAGCGGAACAGGGGGCAGGAACAATGAGCAGTTCTTC,CASSGTGGRNNEQFF
NA,TRBJ2-3,TRBV4-3,TRBD2,TGCGCCAGCAGCCCCGGGACTAGCGGGAGTGGTACAGATACGCAGTATTTT,CASSPGTSGSGTDTQYF
NA,TRBJ1-4,TRBV5-4,NA,TGTGCCAGCAGCTTGGCCGGGGTAGGAGAAAAACTGTTTTTT,CASSLAGVGEKLFF
NA,TRBJ2-5,TRBV6-5,NA,TGTGCCAGCAGTTATCGGGCCACCCAGTACTTC,CASSYRATQYF
NA,TRBJ2-7,TRBV19,TRBD2,TGTGCCAGTAGTATCGGGCTAGCGGGGGACTACGAGCAGTACTTC,CASSIGLAGDYEQYF
NA,TRBJ2-1,TRBV19,NA,TGTGCCAGTAGTATAGAAGAGGCGGGATGGGTGGATGAGCAGTTCTTC,CASSIEEAGWVDEQFF
NA,TRBJ1-2,TRBV27,NA,TGTGCCAGCAGTTTACCGTTAAGGGCCCCGGTTAACTATGGCTACACCTTC,CASSLPLRAPVNYGYTF
few,TRBJ1-5,TRBV7-2,NA,TGTGCCAGCAGCTTCCTCGAACAGCCCCAGCATTTT,CASSFLEQPQHF
NA,TRBJ1-4,TRBV7-9,TRBD1,TGTGCCAGCAGCCGTACCGGGACAGCGGGGTTAAATGAAAAACTGTTTTTT,CASSRTGTAGLNEKLFF
NA,TRBJ2-1,TRBV4-1,NA,TGCGCCAGCAGCCAAAAACAGGAATGGGGTGAGCAGTTCTTC,CASSQKQEWGEQFF
NA,TRBJ1-2,TRBV4-1,NA,TGCGCCAGCAGAGCAACAGGTAATCTTGGCTACACCTTC,CASRATGNLGYTF
NA,TRBJ1-2,TRBV5-8,NA,TGTGCCAGCAGCCTCGGACAGCAAGGGTATGGCTACACCTTC,CASSLGQQGYGYTF
NA,TRBJ1-1,TRBV2,TRBD1,TGTGCCAGCAAATCGACAGGGGGCGGGACTGAAGCTTTCTTT,CASKSTGGGTEAFF
NA,TRBJ1-2,TRBV19,NA,TGTGCCAGTAGTATAGCGCGGGGAAACTATGGCTACACCTTC,CASSIARGNYGYTF
NA,TRBJ2-1,TRBV10-3,NA,TGTGCCATCAGTGAGCACCGGGACTCTTACAATGAGCAGTTCTTC,CAISEHRDSYNEQFF
NA,TRBJ1-2,TRBV7-9,NA,TGTGCCAGCAGCCTCGACAGTAACTATGGCTACACCTTC,CASSLDSNYGYTF
NA,TRBJ2-7,TRBV7-2,TRBD1,TGTGCCAGCAGCTCAAGGGACAGCTACGAGCAGTACTTC,CASSSRDSYEQYF
NA,TRBJ2-7,TRBV27,TRBD2,TGTGCCAGCAGTAGGCTAGCGGAGTCCTACGAGCAGTACTTC,CASSRLAESYEQYF
NA,TRBJ2-7,TRBV5-1,NA,TGCGCCAGCAGCTCTCGTGCCAGTCAGGAGAGCTCCTACGAGCAGTACTTC,CASSSRASQESSYEQYF
NA,TRBJ1-5,TRBV19,NA,TGTGCCAGTAGTAATCTTCTTCAGGCTCAGCCCCAGCATTTT,CASSNLLQAQPQHF
once,TRBJ1-3,TRBV30,NA,TGTGCCTGGAGCTCAGGGTCGGGAGGAAACACCATATATTTT,CAWSSGSGGNTIYF
NA,TRBJ1-1,TRBV7-8,NA,TGTGCCAGCAGCTTAGATAACACTGAAGCTTTCTTT,CASSLDNTEAFF
NA,TRBJ2-7,TRBV5-8,NA,TGTGCCAGCAGCTCGACTAGGTTTGGTGAGCAGTACTTC,CASSSTRFGEQYF
NA,TRBJ2-6,TRBV10-1,NA,TGCGCCAGCAGTCATTGTCTAATCGCACAAAGTCGGGCCAACGTCCTGACTTTC,CASSHCLIAQSRANVLTF
NA,TRBJ2-3,TRBV29-1,NA,TGCAGCGTCAATAGCGGACTGATCACAGATACGCAGTATTTT,CSVNSGLITDTQYF
NA,TRBJ2-4,TRBV11-2,NA,TGTGCCAGCAGCTTAGACCTAAGAAACATTCAGTACTTC,CASSLDLRNIQYF
NA,TRBJ1-5,TRBV7-2,NA,TGTGCCAGCAGCTTAGGAGGAGGGCGGCAGCCCCAGCATTTT,CASSLGGGRQPQHF